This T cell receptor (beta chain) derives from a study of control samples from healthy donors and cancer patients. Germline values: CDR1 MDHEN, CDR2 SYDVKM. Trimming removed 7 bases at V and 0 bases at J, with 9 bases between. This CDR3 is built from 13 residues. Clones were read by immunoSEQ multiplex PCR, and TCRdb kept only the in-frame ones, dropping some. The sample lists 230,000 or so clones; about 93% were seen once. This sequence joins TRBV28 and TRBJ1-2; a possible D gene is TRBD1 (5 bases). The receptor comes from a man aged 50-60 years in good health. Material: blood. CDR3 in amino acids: CASKAGTNYGYTF. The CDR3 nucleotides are TGTGCCAGCAAGGCAGGGACTAACTATGGCTACACCTTC.